Here is one T cell receptor (beta chain) with its context. What it binds is unknown. This table comes from immunoSEQ multiplex PCR, and its TCRdb copy is limited to in-frame clones, with some not included. The sample gives tens of thousands of clones, about three quarters of which show up once; roughly 5.3% is in the top ten. The sample comes from a study of OX40 agonist ivuxolimab in advanced cancers. The V end was cut by 6 bases, the J end by 5 bases, with 11 bases between. The CDR3 covers 14 residues. Germline CDR1 reads MRHNA; CDR2 reads SNTAGT. Study results and limitations: Some of the lowest clonal expansion was seen in partial responders at 0.1-3.0 mg/kg.

The sample in question was CD4+ or CD8+ T cells sorted from blood, obtained in a trial of the OX40 agonist ivuxolimab. This clonotype was sampled from an adult with an advanced solid tumor such as melanoma, head and neck, liver or kidney cancer. V usage is TRBV6-4 and J usage is TRBJ1-6; D not resolved. The CDR3 loop is CASSEDGDNSPLHF. CDR3 sequence (DNA): TGTGCCAGCAGCGAGGACGGGGATAATTCACCCCTCCACTTT.